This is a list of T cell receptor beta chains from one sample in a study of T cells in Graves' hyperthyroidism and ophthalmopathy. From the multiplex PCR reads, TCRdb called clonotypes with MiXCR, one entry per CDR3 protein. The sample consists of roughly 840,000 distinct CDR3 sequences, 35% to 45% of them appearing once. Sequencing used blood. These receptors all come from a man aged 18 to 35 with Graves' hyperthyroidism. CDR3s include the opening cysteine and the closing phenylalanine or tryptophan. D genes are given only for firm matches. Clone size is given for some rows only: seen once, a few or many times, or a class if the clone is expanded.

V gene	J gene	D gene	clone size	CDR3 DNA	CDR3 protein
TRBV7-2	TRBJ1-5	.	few	TGTGCCAGCAGCCGCTGGCCGGGAGGCAATCAGCCCCAGCATTTT	CASSRWPGGNQPQHF
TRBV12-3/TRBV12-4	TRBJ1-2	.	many	TGTGCCAGCAGTACGTCCCCCTATGGCTACACCTTC	CASSTSPYGYTF
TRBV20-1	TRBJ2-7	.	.	TGCAGTGTTAGTGGCTTCCCGAGCTCCTACGAGCAGTACTTC	CSVSGFPSSYEQYF
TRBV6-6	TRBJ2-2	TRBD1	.	TGTGCCAGCCATCTCCGGGACAGGGGATCCGGGGAGCTGTTTTTT	CASHLRDRGSGELFF
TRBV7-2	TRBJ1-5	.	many	TGTGCCAGCAGCTCCGGGCCGGGAAATCAGCCCCAGCATTTT	CASSSGPGNQPQHF
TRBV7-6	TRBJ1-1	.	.	TGTGCCAGCAGCCGAGGACTCGAGAACACTGAAGCTTTCTTT	CASSRGLENTEAFF
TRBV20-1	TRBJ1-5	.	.	TGCAGTGCAGGAAGTTCTAGCAATCAGCCCCAGCATTTT	CSAGSSSNQPQHF
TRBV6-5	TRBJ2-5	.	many	TGTGCCAGCAGTCGATTGGGTGGGGAAGAGACCCAGTACTTC	CASSRLGGEETQYF
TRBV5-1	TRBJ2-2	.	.	TGCGCCAGCAGCTTTGACACGAACACCGGGGAGCTGTTTTTT	CASSFDTNTGELFF
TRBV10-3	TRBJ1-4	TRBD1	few	TGTGCCAGCAGTTACGGACAGGAGCAAGCAACTAATGAAAAACTGTTTTTT	CASSYGQEQATNEKLFF
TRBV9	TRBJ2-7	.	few	TGTGCCAGCAGCGCATCCGGCAAGGGGACCATATACGAGCAGTACTTC	CASSASGKGTIYEQYF
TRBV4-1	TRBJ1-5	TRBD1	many	TGTGCCAGCAGCCAGGGGGGCAATCAGCCCCAGCATTTT	CASSQGGNQPQHF
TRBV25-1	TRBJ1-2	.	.	TGTGCCAGCAGTTTGGGATCGTCTGGGGGCTTCACCTTC	CASSLGSSGGFTF
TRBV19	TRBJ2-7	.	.	TGTGCCAGTAGCATAGTTGGACGGAGCCCTTGGGAGCAGTACTTC	CASSIVGRSPWEQYF
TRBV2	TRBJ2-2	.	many	TGTGCCAGCAGTCCGACAGGGAGGGGGACCGGGGAGCTGTTTTTT	CASSPTGRGTGELFF
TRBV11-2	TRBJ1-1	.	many	TGTGCCAGCAGCGAAGGGGGGGACACTGAAGCTTTCTTT	CASSEGGDTEAFF
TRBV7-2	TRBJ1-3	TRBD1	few	TGTGCCAGCAGCCAACCTCAAACAGGGGCTGGAAACACCATATATTTT	CASSQPQTGAGNTIYF
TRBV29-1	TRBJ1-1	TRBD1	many	TGCAGCGTTGAGACAGGGGGCGCGGGCACTGAAGCTTTCTTT	CSVETGGAGTEAFF
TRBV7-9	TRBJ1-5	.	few	TGTGCCAGCAGCCCCACCTTTGTAGAGCAGCCCCAGCATTTT	CASSPTFVEQPQHF
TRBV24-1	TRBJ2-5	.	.	TGTGCCACCAGCAGTCCCGAAAAACTGGGGGAGACCCAGTACTTC	CATSSPEKLGETQYF
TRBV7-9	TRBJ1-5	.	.	TGCGCCAGCAGCCAAGATCCCCCGGGAATCGGGAGCAATCAGCCCCAGCATTTT	CASSQDPPGIGSNQPQHF
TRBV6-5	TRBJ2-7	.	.	TGTGCCAGCAGACTCGGGCCTGTTGGGGAGCAGTACTTC	CASRLGPVGEQYF
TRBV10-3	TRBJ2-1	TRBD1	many	TGTGCCACCAGGGGACAGGGCACGGTCTCCGAGCAGTTCTTC	CATRGQGTVSEQFF
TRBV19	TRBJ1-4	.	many	TGTGCCAGTAGCTTTGACAGGCTTGAAAAACTGTTTTTT	CASSFDRLEKLFF
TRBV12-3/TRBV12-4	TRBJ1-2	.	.	TGTGCCAGCAGTTCAGTGGGGGGTGGCTACACCTTC	CASSSVGGGYTF
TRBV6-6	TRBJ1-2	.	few	TGTGCCAGCTTAGGCATGAACTATGGCTACACCTTC	CASLGMNYGYTF
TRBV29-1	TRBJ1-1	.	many	TGCAGCGTTCAACCCGGGGGGGGAATGGGCACTGAAGCTTTCTTT	CSVQPGGGMGTEAFF
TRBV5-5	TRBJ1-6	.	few	TGTGCCAGCAGCCCCTATGGGGGTTCCCTCCACTTT	CASSPYGGSLHF
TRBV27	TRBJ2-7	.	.	TGTGCCAGCAGTCTCTCGACAGGGACTGTCTACGAGCAGTACTTC	CASSLSTGTVYEQYF
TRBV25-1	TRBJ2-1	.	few	TGTGCCAGCAGTGAATACCAGGGGGGGGACAATGAGCAGTTCTTC	CASSEYQGGDNEQFF
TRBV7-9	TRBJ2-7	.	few	TGTGCCAGCAGCCAAGATCAGGGGCGGGCGTACGAGCAGTACTTC	CASSQDQGRAYEQYF
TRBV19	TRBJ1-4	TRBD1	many	TGTGCCAGTAGTTCCCTGGACAGGGTCGGTGAAAAACTGTTTTTT	CASSSLDRVGEKLFF
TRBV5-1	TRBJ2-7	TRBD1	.	TGCGCCAGCAGCTTGGGGACGACAGGGGGCTACGAGCAGTACTTC	CASSLGTTGGYEQYF
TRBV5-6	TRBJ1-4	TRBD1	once	TGTGCCAGCAGCTTGGCCTACAGGGGGGATAGAAAACTGTTTTTT	CASSLAYRGDRKLFF
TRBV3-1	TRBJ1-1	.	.	TGTGCCTCGGGAGTGGACAAAGAAGCTTTCTTT	CASGVDKEAFF
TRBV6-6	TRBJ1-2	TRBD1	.	TGTGCCAGCAGTTACCGACAGGGGGAGTATGGCTACACCTTC	CASSYRQGEYGYTF
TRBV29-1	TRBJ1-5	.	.	TGCAGCCAAGGAGGGGCCAATCAGCCCCAGCATTTT	CSQGGANQPQHF
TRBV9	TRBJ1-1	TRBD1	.	TGTGACAGCAGCATGGGACAGTCCACTGAAGCTTTCTTT	CDSSMGQSTEAFF
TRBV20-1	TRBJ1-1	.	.	TGCAGTGCTAGCAGCCAAGATAGGGACACTGAAGCTTTCTTT	CSASSQDRDTEAFF
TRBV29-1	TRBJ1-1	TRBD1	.	TGCAGCGTTGGACAGGGGGGTGGCCCTCGAGAAGCTTTCTTT	CSVGQGGGPREAFF
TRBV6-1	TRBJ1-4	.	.	TGTGCCAGCAGTCGAGACAACCCGAATGAAAAACTGTTTTTT	CASSRDNPNEKLFF
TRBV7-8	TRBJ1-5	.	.	TGTGCCAGCAGCCGTCACAGGGACCTCAATCAGCCCCAGCATTTT	CASSRHRDLNQPQHF
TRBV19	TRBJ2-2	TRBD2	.	TGTGCCAGTAAATGGGGAGGGCACACCGGGGAGCTGTTTTTT	CASKWGGHTGELFF
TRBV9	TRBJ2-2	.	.	TGTGCCAGCAGCGTTGAGTGGCTAAACACCGGGGAGCTGTTTTTT	CASSVEWLNTGELFF
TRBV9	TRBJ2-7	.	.	TGTGCCAGCAGCGAGGAGTCTGGGGTGGGTGAGCAGTACTTC	CASSEESGVGEQYF
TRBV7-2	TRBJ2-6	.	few	TGTGCCAGCAGCGCATGGGGACTCAGCTCTGGGGCCAACGTCCTGACTTTC	CASSAWGLSSGANVLTF
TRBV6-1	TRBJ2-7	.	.	TGTGCCAGCCGGAGGGGCGTTACCTCCTACGAGCAGTACTTC	CASRRGVTSYEQYF
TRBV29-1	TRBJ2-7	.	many	TGCAGCGTGGTAGGGGCACCTTCCTACGAGCAGTACTTC	CSVVGAPSYEQYF
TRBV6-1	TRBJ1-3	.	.	TGTGCCAGCAGTGCCCCTCAGGGTAGCAGTTATTTT	CASSAPQGSSYF
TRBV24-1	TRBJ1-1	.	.	TGTGCTCGGACCAGGGAGACTGAAGCTTTCTTT	CARTRETEAFF
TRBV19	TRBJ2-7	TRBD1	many	TGTGCCAGTAGTGCTCTAGGACAGGAGTCGGACGAGCAGTACTTC	CASSALGQESDEQYF